This T cell receptor (beta chain) originates from a study of cytomegalovirus exposure and HLA in healthy donors. Findings and limits, study-wide: Presence/absence analyses rested on an assumption that sequencing depth was roughly uniform across donors. Being productive about 87% or about 30% of the time was typical of most TCR beta V segments in an earlier analysis. The classifier was said to identify cytomegalovirus status with high specificity and sensitivity.

This PCR relied on a set of 60 Vbeta primers and 13 Jbeta primers. Source study methods: Roughly 12 million shared chains were among some 80 million unique TCR beta chains counted in a later analysis. Data came from immunoSEQ multiplex PCR; TCRdb stores just in-frame clones and leaves some out. For V, J and clone size, that table is used; D and trimming come from the DNA. The repertoire holds 130,000 or so clones, with about 80% as singletons. For this clone: Its antigen is still unknown.

V lost 6 bases and J lost 0, with 25 bases in between. The CDR3 has 19 residues. The germline V gene has CDR1 MDHEN and CDR2 SYDVKM. V usage is TRBV28 and J usage is TRBJ2-3; the D gene is possibly TRBD2 (6 bases). This sequence was found in a man aged 25-45 years in good health and CMV-seronegative. Sequenced material: PBMCs. The CDR3 loop is CASSHPSARAGLSTDTQYF. In DNA form, the CDR3 reads TGTGCCAGCAGCCACCCCTCTGCTCGGGCGGGACTTAGCACAGATACGCAGTATTTT.